This T cell receptor (beta chain) was captured in a study of chemoradiotherapy in HPV16-positive cancers. Overall study: Candidate HPV-specific clones and shared TCR motifs came from a couple of HPV16-positive patients. Whole-study results and caveats: During treatment, candidate HPV-specific clones and E7-related motifs expanded in tumor. HPV-responsive T-cell expansion during chemoradiotherapy was linked to improved recurrence-free survival in HPV16-positive patients.

Profiled with immunoSEQ multiplex PCR; TCRdb holds only in-frame clones, not every one. The sample consists of under 50,000 clones, 75% to 85% of them appearing once. For this clone: Its antigen is still unknown.

The CDR3 loop spans 15 amino acids. The V and J ends lost 5 bases and 10 bases, in that order; junction bases with no gene match: 11. The germline CDR1 and CDR2 sequences are MNHEY and SMNVEV (reference sequence). The origin of this receptor is a human donor with HPV-associated anogenital cancer. This chain uses TRBV27 with TRBJ1-1; 12 bases map to TRBD1. The input for sequencing was blood, taken from a patient who underwent chemoradiotherapy. The CDR3 loop reads CASSPEGQGAFGAFF. The DNA for the CDR3 is TGTGCCAGCAGTCCGGAGGGACAGGGGGCCTTTGGAGCTTTCTTT.